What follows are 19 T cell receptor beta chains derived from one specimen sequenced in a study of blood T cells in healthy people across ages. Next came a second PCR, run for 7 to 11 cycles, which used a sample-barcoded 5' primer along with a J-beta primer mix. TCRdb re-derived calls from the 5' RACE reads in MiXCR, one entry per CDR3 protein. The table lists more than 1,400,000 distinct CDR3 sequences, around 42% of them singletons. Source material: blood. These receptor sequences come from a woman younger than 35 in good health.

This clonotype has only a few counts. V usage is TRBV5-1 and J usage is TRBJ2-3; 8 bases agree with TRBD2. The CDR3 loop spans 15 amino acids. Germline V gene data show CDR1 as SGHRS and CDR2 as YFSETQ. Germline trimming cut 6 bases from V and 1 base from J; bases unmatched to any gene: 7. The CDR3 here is CASTLSGARTDTQYF. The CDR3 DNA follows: TGCGCCAGCACGCTTAGCGGGGCTCGCACAGATACGCAGTATTTT.

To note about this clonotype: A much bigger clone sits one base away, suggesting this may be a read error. Written as DNA, the CDR3 is TGTGCCAGCAGCCGCGGACATGGCAACATTCAGTACTTC. Translated: CASSRGHGNIQYF. The chain joins TRBV7-2 to TRBJ2-4; a possible D gene is TRBD1 (5 bases). Deletions cut 5 bases from V and 7 bases from J, with 12 bases between. The CDR3 contains 13 residues. Germline CDR1 SGHTA, CDR2 FQGNSA. The complete variable domain, with remaining parts taken from reference TRBV7-2 and TRBJ2-4, reads GAGVSQSPSNKVTEKGKDVELRCDPISGHTALYWYRQSLGQGLEFLIYFQGNSAPDKSGLPSDRFSAERTGGSVSTLTIQRTQQEDSAVYLCASSRGHGNIQYFGAGTRLSVL.

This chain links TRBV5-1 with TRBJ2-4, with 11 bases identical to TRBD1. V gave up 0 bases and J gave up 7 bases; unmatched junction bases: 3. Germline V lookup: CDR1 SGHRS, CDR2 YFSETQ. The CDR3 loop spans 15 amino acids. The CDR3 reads CASSLVGQGANIQYF. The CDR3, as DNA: TGCGCCAGCAGCTTGGTTGGACAGGGGGCCAACATTCAGTACTTC.

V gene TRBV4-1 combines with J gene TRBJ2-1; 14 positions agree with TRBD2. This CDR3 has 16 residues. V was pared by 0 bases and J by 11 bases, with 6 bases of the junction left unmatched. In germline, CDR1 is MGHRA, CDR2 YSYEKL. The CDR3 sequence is CASSQDRGLAGGQQFF. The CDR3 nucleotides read TGCGCCAGCAGCCAAGATAGAGGACTAGCGGGGGGCCAGCAGTTCTTC.

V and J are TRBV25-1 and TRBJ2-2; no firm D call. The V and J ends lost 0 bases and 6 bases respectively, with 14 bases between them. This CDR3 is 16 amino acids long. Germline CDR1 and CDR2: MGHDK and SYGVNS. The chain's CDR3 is CASSEYIGSAPGELFF. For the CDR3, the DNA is TGTGCCAGCAGTGAATATATAGGCTCGGCACCCGGGGAGCTGTTTTTT.

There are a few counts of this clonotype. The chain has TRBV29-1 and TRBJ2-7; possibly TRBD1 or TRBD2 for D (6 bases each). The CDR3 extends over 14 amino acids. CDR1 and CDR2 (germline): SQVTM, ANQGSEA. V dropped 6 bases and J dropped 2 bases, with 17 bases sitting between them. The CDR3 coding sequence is TGCAGCGTGGGCGGAGGGGGAGCGACCTACGAGCAGTACTTC. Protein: CSVGGGGATYEQYF.

CDR3 DNA sequence: TGTGCCAGCAGTGTTTCCGCAGGGGGCGTCACCGGGGAGCTGTTTTTT. Residues: CASSVSAGGVTGELFF. V usage is TRBV2 and J usage is TRBJ2-2; 8 nucleotides align to TRBD1. This CDR3 has 16 residues. Germline CDR1 is SNHLY and CDR2 is FYNNEI. Unmatched junction bases numbered 8, after V lost 4 bases and J lost 4 bases. The whole variable domain, filled in from reference TRBV2 and TRBJ2-2, reads EPEVTQTPSHQVTQMGQEVILRCVPISNHLYFYWYRQILGQKVEFLVSFYNNEISEKSEIFDDQFSVERPDGSNFTLKIRSTKLEDSAMYFCASSVSAGGVTGELFFGEGSRLTVL.

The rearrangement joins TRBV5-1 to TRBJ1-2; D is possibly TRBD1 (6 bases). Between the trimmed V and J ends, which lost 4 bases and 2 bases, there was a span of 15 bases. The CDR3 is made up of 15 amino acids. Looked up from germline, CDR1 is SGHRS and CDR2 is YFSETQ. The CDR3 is CASSPGDTQNYGYTF. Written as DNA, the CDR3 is TGCGCCAGCAGCCCTGGGGACACCCAGAACTATGGCTACACCTTC.

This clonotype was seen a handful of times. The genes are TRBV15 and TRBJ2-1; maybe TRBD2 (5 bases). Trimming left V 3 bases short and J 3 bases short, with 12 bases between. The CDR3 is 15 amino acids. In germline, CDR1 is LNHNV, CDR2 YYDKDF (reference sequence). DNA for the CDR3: TGTGCCACCAGCAGGGACCTCGGGGTCTACAATGAGCAGTTCTTC. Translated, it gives CATSRDLGVYNEQFF.

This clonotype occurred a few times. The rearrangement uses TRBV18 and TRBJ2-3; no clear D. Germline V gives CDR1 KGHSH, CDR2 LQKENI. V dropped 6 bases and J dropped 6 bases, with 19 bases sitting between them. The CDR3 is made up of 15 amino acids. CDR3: CASSQRRVRWDTQYF. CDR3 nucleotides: TGTGCCAGCTCCCAAAGAAGGGTACGATGGGATACGCAGTATTTT.

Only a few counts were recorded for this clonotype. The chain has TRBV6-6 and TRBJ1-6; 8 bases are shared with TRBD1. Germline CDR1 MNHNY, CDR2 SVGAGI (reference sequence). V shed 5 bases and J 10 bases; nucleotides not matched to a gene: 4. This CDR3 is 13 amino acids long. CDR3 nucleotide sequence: TGTGCCAGCAGTGGACAGGGTGACTCACCCCTCCACTTT. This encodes CASSGQGDSPLHF.

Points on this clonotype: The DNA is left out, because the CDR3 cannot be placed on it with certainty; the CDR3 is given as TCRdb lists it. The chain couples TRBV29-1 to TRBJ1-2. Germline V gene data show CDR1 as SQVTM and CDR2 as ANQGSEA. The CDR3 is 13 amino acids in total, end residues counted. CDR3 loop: CSVGEGVGYGCTF.

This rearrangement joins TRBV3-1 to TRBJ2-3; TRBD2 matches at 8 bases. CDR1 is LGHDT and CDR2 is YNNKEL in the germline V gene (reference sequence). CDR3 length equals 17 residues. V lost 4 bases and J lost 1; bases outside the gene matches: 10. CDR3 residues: CASSLLGLAPGTDTQYF. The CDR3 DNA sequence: TGTGCCAGCAGCCTCCTAGGACTAGCCCCAGGCACAGATACGCAGTATTTT.

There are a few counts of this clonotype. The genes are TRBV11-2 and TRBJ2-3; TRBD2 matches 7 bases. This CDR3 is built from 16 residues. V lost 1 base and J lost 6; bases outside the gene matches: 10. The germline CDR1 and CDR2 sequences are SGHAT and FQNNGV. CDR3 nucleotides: TGTGCCAGCAGCTTAGGGGGAGGGCTAGCGACGGATACGCAGTATTTT. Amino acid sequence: CASSLGGGLATDTQYF.

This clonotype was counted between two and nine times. CDR3 DNA sequence: TGTGCCAGCAGCTCGGTTGGACGGAGGGCCTTAGGACAGCCCCAGCATTTT. Protein sequence: CASSSVGRRALGQPQHF. This chain joins TRBV7-9 and TRBJ1-5; no clear D. V lost 4 bases, J lost 7 bases, and 23 bases lay in between. The CDR3 is 17 residues long. Germline CDR1 reads SEHNR; CDR2 reads FQNEAQ (reference sequence).

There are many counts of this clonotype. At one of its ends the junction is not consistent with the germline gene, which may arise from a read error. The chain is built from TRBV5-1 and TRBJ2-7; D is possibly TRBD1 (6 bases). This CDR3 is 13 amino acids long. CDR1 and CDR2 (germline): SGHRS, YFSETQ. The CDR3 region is CASSRDNSYEQYF. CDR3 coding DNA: TGTGCCAGCTCCCGGGACAACTCCTACGAGCAGTACTTC.

The CDR3 coding sequence is TGTGCCAGCACCCGGCCCGGGGCTGGCTGTGGCTACACCTTC. It encodes CASTRPGAGCGYTF. V and J are TRBV6-1 and TRBJ1-2; weak D call: TRBD1 (5 bases). V shed 7 bases and J shed 7 bases, with 19 bases lying between them. The germline gives CDR1 MNHNS, CDR2 SASEGT. CDR3 size: 14 residues.

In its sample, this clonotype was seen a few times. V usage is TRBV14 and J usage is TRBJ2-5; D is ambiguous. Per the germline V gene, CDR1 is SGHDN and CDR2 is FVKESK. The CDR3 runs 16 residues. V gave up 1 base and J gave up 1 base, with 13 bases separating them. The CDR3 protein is CASSQVFTGPQETQYF. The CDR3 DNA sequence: TGTGCCAGCAGCCAAGTATTTACCGGGCCCCAAGAGACCCAGTACTTC.

The CDR3 DNA follows: TGCAGCGTTCCTCAGACAGGGGGCTGGAACACTGAAGCTTTCTTT. Amino acid sequence: CSVPQTGGWNTEAFF. V is TRBV29-1 and J is TRBJ1-1, with 10 bases lining up with TRBD1. This CDR3 comprises 15 residues. Germline V gene sequence: CDR1 SQVTM, CDR2 ANQGSEA. Trimming took 5 bases from V and 1 from J; bases not matched to a gene: 7.